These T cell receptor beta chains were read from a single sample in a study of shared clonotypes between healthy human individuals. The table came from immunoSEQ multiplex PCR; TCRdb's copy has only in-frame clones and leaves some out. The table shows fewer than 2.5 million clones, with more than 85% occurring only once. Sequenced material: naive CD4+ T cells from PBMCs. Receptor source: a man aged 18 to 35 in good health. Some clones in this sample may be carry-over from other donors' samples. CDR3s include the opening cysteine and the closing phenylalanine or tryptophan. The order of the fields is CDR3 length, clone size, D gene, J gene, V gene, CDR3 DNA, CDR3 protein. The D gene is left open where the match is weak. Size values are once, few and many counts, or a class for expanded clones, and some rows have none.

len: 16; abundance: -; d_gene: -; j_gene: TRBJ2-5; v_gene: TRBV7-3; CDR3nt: TGTGCCAGCAGCTTAACGGGGGCTAGCCTGCCAGAGACCCAGTACTTC; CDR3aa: CASSLTGASLPETQYF
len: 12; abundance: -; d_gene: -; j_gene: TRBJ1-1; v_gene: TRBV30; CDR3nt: TGTGCCTGGGGAGACAGGAACACTGAAGCTTTCTTT; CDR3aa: CAWGDRNTEAFF
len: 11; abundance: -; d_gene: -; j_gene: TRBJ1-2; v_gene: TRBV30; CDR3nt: TGTGCCTGGAGTGTTGAGTTTGGCTACACCTTC; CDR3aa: CAWSVEFGYTF
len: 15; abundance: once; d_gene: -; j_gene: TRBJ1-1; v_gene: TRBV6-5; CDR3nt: TGTGCCAGCAGTTATAGCCGCCTTGTGAACACTGAAGCTTTCTTT; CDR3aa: CASSYSRLVNTEAFF
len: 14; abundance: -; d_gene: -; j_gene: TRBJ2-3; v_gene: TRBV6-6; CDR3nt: TGTGCCAGCAGTTCTAGCGCTAGCACAGATACGCAGTATTTT; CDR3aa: CASSSSASTDTQYF
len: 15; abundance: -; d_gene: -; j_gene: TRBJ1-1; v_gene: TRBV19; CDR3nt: TGTGCCAGTAGAACCGAGGGACTTTTGAACACTGAAGCTTTCTTT; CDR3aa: CASRTEGLLNTEAFF
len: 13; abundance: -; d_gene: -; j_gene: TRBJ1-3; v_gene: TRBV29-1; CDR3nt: TGCAGCGTTGAGCGGGCCTCTGGAAACACCATATATTTT; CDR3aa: CSVERASGNTIYF
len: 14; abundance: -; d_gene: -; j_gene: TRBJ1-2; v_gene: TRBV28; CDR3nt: TGTGCCAGCAGTTTCCGAGGGAATGACTATGGCTACACCTTC; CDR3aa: CASSFRGNDYGYTF
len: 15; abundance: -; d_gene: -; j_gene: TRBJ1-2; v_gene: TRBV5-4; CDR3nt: TGTGCCAGCAGCTTGGGAGACCGGGATAACTATGGCTACACCTTC; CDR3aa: CASSLGDRDNYGYTF
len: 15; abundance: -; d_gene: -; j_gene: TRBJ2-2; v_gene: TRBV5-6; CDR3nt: TGTGCCAGCAGCCTGGTTGGGGGCTTTACCGGGGAGCTGTTTTTT; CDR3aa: CASSLVGGFTGELFF
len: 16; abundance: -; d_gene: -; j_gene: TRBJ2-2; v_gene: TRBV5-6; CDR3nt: TGTGCCAGCAGCCCATCAGGCAGAGAGGTCTCCGGGGAGCTGTTTTTT; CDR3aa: CASSPSGREVSGELFF
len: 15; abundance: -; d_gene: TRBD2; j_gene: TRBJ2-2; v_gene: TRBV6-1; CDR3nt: TGTGCCAGCAGAGGGGGACTAGCGGTGACCGGGGAGCTGTTTTTT; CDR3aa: CASRGGLAVTGELFF
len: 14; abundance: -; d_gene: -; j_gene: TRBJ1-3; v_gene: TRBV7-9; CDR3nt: TGTGCCAGCAGCTTCGGCCGGGGTGGAAACACCATATATTTT; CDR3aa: CASSFGRGGNTIYF
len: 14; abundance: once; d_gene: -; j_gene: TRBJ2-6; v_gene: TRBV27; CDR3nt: TGTGCCAGCGGAGGGGCAGCTGGGGCCAACGTCCTGACTTTC; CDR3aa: CASGGAAGANVLTF
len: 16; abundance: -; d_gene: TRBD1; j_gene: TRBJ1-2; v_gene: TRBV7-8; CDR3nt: TGTGCCAGCAGCCCTAGGGTAACAGGGGATATCTATGGCTACACCTTC; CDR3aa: CASSPRVTGDIYGYTF
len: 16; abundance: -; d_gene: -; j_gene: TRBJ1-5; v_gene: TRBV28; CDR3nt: TGTGCCAGCAGTTTATGGGGAGGGGGAAACAATCAGCCCCAGCATTTT; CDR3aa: CASSLWGGGNNQPQHF
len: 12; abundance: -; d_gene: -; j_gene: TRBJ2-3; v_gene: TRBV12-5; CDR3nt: TGTGCTAGTGCCAACGACTTCACCAGGTGGTATTTT; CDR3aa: CASANDFTRWYF
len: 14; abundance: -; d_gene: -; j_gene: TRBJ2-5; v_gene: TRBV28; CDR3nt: TGTGCCAGCAGTTTACCGACCGTCTTAATTACCCAGTACTTC; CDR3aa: CASSLPTVLITQYF
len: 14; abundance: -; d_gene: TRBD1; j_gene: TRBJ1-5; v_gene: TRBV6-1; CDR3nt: TGTGCCAGCAGGAGGACAGGGGGCGGTCAGCCCCAGCATTTT; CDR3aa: CASRRTGGGQPQHF
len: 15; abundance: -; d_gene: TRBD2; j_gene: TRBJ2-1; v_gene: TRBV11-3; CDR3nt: TGTGCCAGCAGCCCCGCTGGCGGGAGAATCCATGAGCAGTTCTTC; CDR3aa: CASSPAGGRIHEQFF
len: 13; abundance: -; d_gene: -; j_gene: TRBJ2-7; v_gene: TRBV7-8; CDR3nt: TGTGCCAGCAGCCCCGACAGCCCCTACGAGCAGTACTTC; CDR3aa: CASSPDSPYEQYF
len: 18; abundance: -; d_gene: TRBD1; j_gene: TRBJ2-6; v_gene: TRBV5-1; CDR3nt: TGCGCCAGCAGCTTGGAGGGACAGGGGGTTGCTGGGGCCAACGTCCTGACTTTC; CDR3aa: CASSLEGQGVAGANVLTF